The next 23 T cell receptor beta chains were all read from a single sample in a study of T-cell memory formation after mild COVID-19 listed by TCRdb under 2021. Library prep was done by 5' RACE. For sequencing, an Illumina NovaSeq 6000 was employed. TCRdb took the public reads, trimmed them with fastp at Q25, ran MiXCR for clone calling and kept in-frame beta chains. Entries that share a CDR3 protein sequence are merged under the most common genes and DNA. The sample includes over 500,000 distinct CDR3 sequences, with around a sixth observed a single time. The top ten hold roughly 7.7% of the sample. What was sequenced was PBMCs or a T cell subset sorted from them (not recorded which). The receptors shown here come from an adult woman who had mild COVID-19 (a few samples of this study predate the infection). The sample titles of this study are shuffled in the database, so cell type and time point are left out; the donor was told from shared clones.

The rearrangement joins TRBV20-1 to TRBJ1-1; no reliable D call. V was trimmed by 3 bases and J by 4 bases, leaving 18 bases between them. CDR1 and CDR2 (germline): DFQATT, SNEGSKA (reference sequence). The length of the CDR3 is 15 residues. CDR3 amino acids: CSASKVRQASTEAFF. As DNA, the CDR3 is TGCAGTGCTAGTAAGGTGAGGCAGGCGAGCACTGAAGCTTTCTTT.

This clonotype was observed a handful of times. This rearrangement joins TRBV5-5 to TRBJ2-7, with D uncertain. CDR1 and CDR2 (germline): SGHKS, YYEKEE (reference sequence). The CDR3 totals 15 residues. V lost 1 base to trimming and J lost 1 base, with 12 bases between them. CDR3 sequence reads: CASSLRSLESYEQYF. In DNA, the CDR3 is TGTGCCAGCAGCTTGAGATCTCTAGAGTCCTACGAGCAGTACTTC. Full variable domain (outside the CDR3, taken from reference TRBV5-5 and TRBJ2-7): DAGVTQSPTHLIKTRGQQVTLRCSPISGHKSVSWYQQVLGQGPQFIFQYYEKEERGRGNFPDRFSARQFPNYSSELNVNALLLGDSALYLCASSLRSLESYEQYFGPGTRLTVT.

Here the CDR3 DNA reads TGTGCCAGCAGCCAAGATAACGGTAGCGGGGTCACAGATACGCAGTATTTT. It translates to CASSQDNGSGVTDTQYF. The chain employs TRBV3-1 and TRBJ2-3; 8 bases agree with TRBD2. V lost 0 bases and J lost 2; bases outside the gene matches: 7. The CDR3 consists of 17 residues. CDR1 LGHDT and CDR2 YNNKEL come from the germline V gene (reference sequence).

This clonotype was observed a few times. The chain uses TRBV7-2 and TRBJ2-4; 9 nucleotides line up with TRBD1. J lost 0 bases, V lost 4 bases, and 7 bases had no gene match. The length of the CDR3 is 17 residues. CDR1 is SGHTA and CDR2 is FQGNSA in the germline V gene. The CDR3 DNA reads as TGTGCCAGCAGCTCCGACAGGGGGGCCCTAGCCAAAAACATTCAGTACTTC. As protein: CASSSDRGALAKNIQYF.

At least ten counts were recorded for this clonotype. V and J are TRBV6-1 and TRBJ1-1; D not certain. Germline lookup yields CDR1 MNHNS and CDR2 SASEGT. CDR3 length: 11 amino acids. V lost 6 bases and J lost 3, with 5 bases in between. The CDR3 nucleotides read TGTGCCAGCAGGGACCACACTGAAGCTTTCTTT. Translation gives CASRDHTEAFF.

V and J are TRBV7-6 and TRBJ2-7; D is tentatively TRBD1 or TRBD2 (6 bases each). Per germline, CDR1 SGHVS and CDR2 FNYEAQ. The CDR3 extends over 15 amino acids. Trimming removed 5 bases from V and 2 bases from J, with 16 bases in between. CDR3 nucleotide sequence: TGTGCCAGCAGCCCTAGCTTGGGGGGCCCCTACGAGCAGTACTTC. Protein: CASSPSLGGPYEQYF.

The chain recombines TRBV4-3 with TRBJ2-3; 8 bases agree with TRBD2. V trimming: 0 bases; J trimming: 0 bases; junction bases outside the gene matches: 5. The length of the CDR3 is 17 residues. From germline, CDR1 is LGHNA and CDR2 YSLEER. The CDR3 sequence: CASSQDYPSGSTDTQYF. For the CDR3, the DNA is TGCGCCAGCAGCCAAGATTACCCTAGCGGGAGCACAGATACGCAGTATTTT.

The chain recombines TRBV5-1 with TRBJ2-7; TRBD2 aligns across 7 bases. Germline lookup yields CDR1 SGHRS and CDR2 YFSETQ. V lost 0 bases to trimming and J lost 2 bases; unmatched junction nucleotides: 5. This CDR3 has 15 amino acids. The CDR3 region has the DNA TGCGCCAGCAGCTTGGTTGCTAGCGGAACCTACGAGCAGTACTTC. Its translation: CASSLVASGTYEQYF.

The rearrangement joins TRBV29-1 to TRBJ2-3; 9 bases agree with TRBD1. Trimming cost V 1 base and J 3 bases; bases outside gene matches: 2. The CDR3 has 14 amino acids. From germline, CDR1 is SQVTM and CDR2 ANQGSEA. Here the CDR3 reads CSVEGDRVTDTQYF. As DNA, the CDR3 is TGCAGCGTTGAAGGGGACAGGGTGACAGATACGCAGTATTTT.

The chain has TRBV6-5 and TRBJ2-1, with TRBD2 matching 9 bases. The V gene's germline CDR1 is MNHEY and CDR2 SVGAGI. The V segment lost 0 bases and the J segment 7 bases; nucleotides outside the gene matches: 13. The CDR3 consists of 18 residues. CDR3: CASSYSSLLLAGTNEQFF. The DNA for the CDR3 is TGTGCCAGCAGTTACTCGTCTCTTTTACTAGCGGGTACAAATGAGCAGTTCTTC.

This chain joins TRBV28 and TRBJ2-5; D is perhaps TRBD1 (8 bases). Per the germline V gene, CDR1 is MDHEN and CDR2 is SYDVKM. Between the trimmed V and J ends, which lost 4 bases and 4 bases, there was a span of 13 bases. The CDR3 contains 14 residues. For the CDR3, the DNA is TGTGCCAGCAGTTCGTACAGGGGGGGAGAGACCCAGTACTTC. Translated: CASSSYRGGETQYF.

V is TRBV5-1 and J is TRBJ2-5; TRBD1 matches 9 bases. The CDR3 is made up of 15 amino acids. Trimming at V came to 9 bases and at J to 7 bases, leaving 16 bases not matched to a gene. CDR1 is SGHRS and CDR2 is YFSETQ in the germline V gene. CDR3 amino acids: CATSYGTGTQTTQYF. The CDR3 nucleotides are TGCGCCACCTCCTACGGGACAGGGACCCAAACGACCCAGTACTTC.

The V gene is TRBV18, the J gene TRBJ2-1, with D maybe TRBD2 (5 bases). Germline V gene lookup returns CDR1 KGHSH and CDR2 LQKENI. This CDR3 has 12 amino acids. CDR3 protein: CSRSGRGNEQFF. CDR3 DNA sequence: TGTTCCCGCAGCGGTCGGGGCAATGAGCAGTTCTTC.

The rearrangement joins TRBV6-5 to TRBJ2-5; no clear D. CDR3 length: 15 amino acids. Deletions cut 6 bases from V and 4 bases from J, with 18 bases between. In germline, CDR1 is MNHEY, CDR2 SVGAGI. The CDR3 is CASRSGISLGETQYF. CDR3 nucleotides: TGTGCCAGCAGGTCCGGAATATCGTTGGGAGAGACCCAGTACTTC.

This clonotype has just a few counts. Here the CDR3 reads CASSGTGTDTQYF. For the CDR3, the DNA is TGCGCCAGTTCCGGGACAGGGACCGATACGCAGTATTTT. This chain uses TRBV5-1 with TRBJ2-3, with 9 bases lining up with TRBD1. J was trimmed by 6 bases and V by 8 bases; bases with no gene match: 7. This CDR3 region has 13 residues. Germline V gene lookup returns CDR1 SGHRS and CDR2 YFSETQ. Full variable domain (outside the CDR3, taken from reference TRBV5-1 and TRBJ2-3): KAGVTQTPRYLIKTRGQQVTLSCSPISGHRSVSWYQQTPGQGLQFLFEYFSETQRNKGNFPGRFSGRQFSNSRSEMNVSTLELGDSALYLCASSGTGTDTQYFGPGTRLTVL.

This clonotype showed up just a few times. The chain couples TRBV12-3 or TRBV12-4 to TRBJ2-3; D unresolved. The CDR3 sequence is 11 residues long. V shed 9 bases and J shed 2 bases, with 6 bases lying between them. The CDR3 here is CASRDTDTQYF. CDR3 nucleotides: TGTGCCAGTAGGGACACAGATACGCAGTATTTT.

V is TRBV19 and J is TRBJ1-1; D gene unclear. Trimming removed 7 bases from V and 4 bases from J, with 16 bases in between. Germline CDR1 and CDR2: LNHDA and SQIVND (reference sequence). The CDR3 is made up of 14 amino acids. The CDR3 DNA reads as TGTGCCAGTACCTTCCTGAGAGTGGGCACTGAAGCTTTCTTT. This translates into CASTFLRVGTEAFF.

This clonotype occurred many times. The V gene is TRBV7-9, the J gene TRBJ2-3; 8 bases align to TRBD2. In germline, CDR1 is SEHNR, CDR2 FQNEAQ (reference sequence). The CDR3 extends over 16 amino acids. V gave up 4 bases and J gave up 3 bases; unmatched junction bases: 9. CDR3 in DNA: TGTGCCAGCAGCTCGCAGCGGGAGCGAGGAACAGATACGCAGTATTTT. This gives the protein CASSSQRERGTDTQYF.

This clonotype was counted only a few times. V and J are TRBV19 and TRBJ1-1; D remains unclear. The CDR3 totals 11 residues. Germline values: CDR1 LNHDA, CDR2 SQIVND (reference sequence). The ends were cut back, 1 base at V and 10 bases at J, with 7 bases in the middle. CDR3 sequence: CASSIARAAFF. For the CDR3, the DNA is TGTGCCAGTAGTATAGCGCGCGCAGCTTTCTTT. Full variable domain (missing parts from reference TRBV19 and TRBJ1-1): DGGITQSPKYLFRKEGQNVTLSCEQNLNHDAMYWYRQDPGQGLRLIYYSQIVNDFQKGDIAEGYSVSREKKESFPLTVTSAQKNPTAFYLCASSIARAAFFGQGTRLTVV.

This rearrangement joins TRBV5-4 to TRBJ2-3; D is possibly TRBD2 (5 bases). The V and J ends lost 4 bases and 1 base respectively, with 10 bases between them. Per the germline V gene, CDR1 is SGHNT and CDR2 is YYREEE (reference sequence). This CDR3 has 14 residues. This CDR3 reads CASSPGIGTDTQYF. The CDR3 coding sequence is TGTGCCAGCAGCCCCGGGATCGGCACAGATACGCAGTATTTT.

In its sample, this clonotype was seen many times. The V call is TRBV18, the J call TRBJ2-1; D possibly uses TRBD1 or TRBD2 (6 bases each). This CDR3 is 13 amino acids long. V gave up 3 bases and J gave up 8 bases, with 11 bases separating them. The V gene's germline CDR1 is KGHSH and CDR2 LQKENI. CDR3 sequence reads: CASSPSRGDEQFF. The CDR3 region has the DNA TGTGCCAGCTCACCGAGTAGGGGGGATGAGCAGTTCTTC.

The chain uses TRBV5-4 and TRBJ2-1; D tentatively fits TRBD1 or TRBD2 (6 bases each). V was pared by 4 bases and J by 0 bases, with 17 bases between. The CDR3 contains 17 residues. Germline CDR1 is SGHNT and CDR2 is YYREEE (reference sequence). The CDR3 reads CASSPRVGGSSYNEQFF. CDR3 sequence (DNA): TGTGCCAGCAGCCCGCGAGTAGGGGGGAGCTCCTACAATGAGCAGTTCTTC.

The chain carries TRBV5-1 and TRBJ2-2, with TRBD2 identical over 11 bases. The CDR3 sequence is 18 residues long. Losses at the gene ends were 0 bases for V and 1 base for J; bases not matched to a gene: 5. From germline, CDR1 is SGHRS and CDR2 YFSETQ. The chain's CDR3 is CASSLAGLAGLNTGELFF. The DNA for the CDR3 is TGCGCCAGCAGCTTGGCAGGACTAGCGGGCCTGAACACCGGGGAGCTGTTTTTT.